These 29 T cell receptor beta chains originate from one sample sequenced in a study of blood T cells in healthy people across ages. The authors ran a second PCR of 7 to 11 cycles using a sample-barcoded 5' primer and a J-beta primer mix. One entry per CDR3 protein results from TCRdb running MiXCR on the 5' RACE reads. The sample lists around 1.7 million distinct CDR3 sequences; 28% were seen once. Sequenced input: blood. The source is a woman aged 25 to 45 in good health.

The V call is TRBV28, the J call TRBJ2-5, with 8 bases lining up with TRBD1. The end of the DNA aligns better with TRBJ2-7, so the J call may be wrong. Germline V gene lookup returns CDR1 MDHEN and CDR2 SYDVKM. This CDR3 region has 14 residues. CDR3 amino acids: CASSWGNRGYEQYF. The CDR3 coding sequence is TGTGCCAGCAGTTGGGGTAACAGGGGGTACGAGCAGTACTTC.

There are a few counts of this clonotype. V and J are TRBV20-1 and TRBJ1-2, with TRBD1 matching over 9 bases. Germline V lookup: CDR1 DFQATT, CDR2 SNEGSKA (reference sequence). The CDR3 extends over 13 amino acids. Losses at the gene ends were 2 bases for V and 8 bases for J; bases not matched to a gene: 6. The CDR3 DNA reads as TGCAGTGCTAGATTGACAGGGGGGGGCGGCTACACCTTC. Translating it yields CSARLTGGGGYTF.

The V and J genes are TRBV29-1 and TRBJ2-2; 8 nucleotides agree with TRBD2. Losses at the gene ends were 6 bases for V and 1 base for J; bases not matched to a gene: 7. The length of the CDR3 is 15 residues. CDR1 SQVTM and CDR2 ANQGSEA come from the germline V gene. Written as DNA, the CDR3 is TGCAGCGTCCCAGGGGCGGGGGGGAACACCGGGGAGCTGTTTTTT. It is translated as CSVPGAGGNTGELFF.

This clonotype was counted between two and nine times. The junction departs from germline at one end; a sequencing error may be responsible. The chain joins TRBV7-9 to TRBJ2-6, with D possibly being TRBD1 (5 bases). Germline-derived CDR1 and CDR2 are SEHNR and FQNEAQ (reference sequence). The CDR3 contains 17 residues. The CDR3 DNA follows: TGTGCCAGCAGCTTTTCGGTGGGCTCCTCTGGGGCCAACGTCCGGACTTTC. Translated, it gives CASSFSVGSSGANVRTF.

The CDR3 reads CSARRTGRNYGYTF. Written as DNA, the CDR3 is TGCAGTGCTAGACGGACAGGCCGAAACTATGGCTACACCTTC. V is TRBV20-1 and J is TRBJ1-2; 7 bases align to TRBD1. In germline, CDR1 is DFQATT, CDR2 SNEGSKA (reference sequence). V trimming: 2 bases; J trimming: 2 bases; junction bases outside the gene matches: 5. The CDR3 is 14 residues long.

V gene TRBV12-3 or TRBV12-4 combines with J gene TRBJ2-1; 11 nucleotides line up with TRBD2. This CDR3 is built from 14 residues. V was clipped by 9 bases and J by 1 base; unmatched bases: 2. The DNA for the CDR3 is TGTGCCAGTCTAGCGGGAGGATCCTACAATGAGCAGTTCTTC. Its protein is CASLAGGSYNEQFF.

This clonotype was seen at least ten times. The chain carries TRBV29-1 and TRBJ1-6, with 8 bases fitting TRBD1. V lost 6 bases to trimming and J lost 7 bases; unmatched junction nucleotides: 2. Germline CDR1 reads SQVTM; CDR2 reads ANQGSEA. This CDR3 is built from 12 residues. CDR3 DNA: TGCAGCGTGGGGACAGGCAATTCACCCCTCCACTTT. Translation: CSVGTGNSPLHF.

This clonotype was picked up many times. The CDR3 coding sequence is TGCAGTGCTAGCCCCATAACAGGGGGCGCAAGTTACGAGCAGTACTTC. It is translated as CSASPITGGASYEQYF. The chain is built from TRBV20-1 and TRBJ2-7; 9 nucleotides line up with TRBD1. J lost 4 bases, V lost 3 bases, and 13 bases had no gene match. The CDR3 is 16 amino acids. Germline V gene lookup returns CDR1 DFQATT and CDR2 SNEGSKA (reference sequence).

About this clonotype: Relative to the germline gene, one junction end is altered; a read error may explain this. The chain employs TRBV5-1 and TRBJ2-3; no clear D gene. CDR1 SGHRS and CDR2 YFSETQ come from the germline V gene. This CDR3 contains 13 residues. The CDR3, as DNA: TGCGCCAGCAGCTTTCAGAGCACAGATTCGCAGTATTTT. The encoded protein is CASSFQSTDSQYF.

A few counts support this clonotype. A much larger clone sits a single nucleotide away, making a read error possible. The rearrangement uses TRBV6-6 and TRBJ2-7, with 9 bases identical to TRBD2. The DNA end favors TRBJ2-5, so the J call may be wrong. The CDR3 loop spans 16 amino acids. CDR1 and CDR2 from the germline V gene are MNHNY and SVGAGI (reference sequence). The CDR3 sequence: CASSYSSLAGLGTQYF. The CDR3 bases are TGTGCCAGCAGTTACTCGTCGCTAGCGGGGTTAGGGACCCAGTACTTC.

This clonotype was seen a handful of times. The chain combines TRBV18 with TRBJ2-5; TRBD1 aligns across 9 bases. Germline V lookup: CDR1 KGHSH, CDR2 LQKENI. CDR3 length: 15 amino acids. V gave up 4 bases and J gave up 5 bases; unmatched junction bases: 8. The CDR3 sequence: CASSLGQGHRETQYF. Here the CDR3 DNA reads TGTGCCAGCTCACTCGGACAGGGGCATAGGGAGACCCAGTACTTC. The full variable domain, its missing parts supplied by reference TRBV18 and TRBJ2-5, is NAGVMQNPRHLVRRRGQEARLRCSPMKGHSHVYWYRQLPEEGLKFMVYLQKENIIDESGMPKERFSAEFPKEGPSILRIQQVVRGDSAAYFCASSLGQGHRETQYFGPGTRLLVL.

On this clonotype: This CDR3 is missing its conserved last phenylalanine or tryptophan, likely due to a read error. The chain is built from TRBV12-3 or TRBV12-4 and TRBJ1-1, with TRBD1 matching 8 bases. The V and J ends lost 7 bases and 4 bases, in that order; junction bases with no gene match: 8. The CDR3 is 14 residues long. CDR3 in amino acids: CASIGQGAFTEAFV. The CDR3 DNA sequence: TGTGCCAGCATTGGGCAGGGGGCGTTCACTGAAGCTTTCGTT.

The gene calls are TRBV25-1 and TRBJ2-3; 12 nucleotides line up with TRBD2. V gave up 3 bases and J gave up 5 bases; unmatched junction bases: 6. The CDR3 runs to 16 residues. Germline V gene sequence: CDR1 MGHDK, CDR2 SYGVNS. The CDR3 DNA follows: TGTGCCAGCAGTGACCGACTAGCGGGAGAAAAAGATACGCAGTATTTT. This codes for CASSDRLAGEKDTQYF.

The sample holds a few counts of this clonotype. The chain links TRBV7-2 to TRBJ2-7, with D possibly matching TRBD1 (6 bases). The CDR3 loop spans 12 amino acids. The V gene's germline CDR1 is SGHTA and CDR2 FQGNSA. Trimming cost V 5 bases and J 8 bases, with 13 bases left between them. CDR3 nucleotides: TGTGCCAGCAGCATCGGGACATACCAGCAGTACTTC. Encoded protein: CASSIGTYQQYF. The variable domain in full, completed from reference TRBV7-2 and TRBJ2-7, reads GAGVSQSPSNKVTEKGKDVELRCDPISGHTALYWYRQSLGQGLEFLIYFQGNSAPDKSGLPSDRFSAERTGGSVSTLTIQRTQQEDSAVYLCASSIGTYQQYFGPGTRLTVT.

J is TRBJ2-3 and V is TRBV30, with 7 bases lining up with TRBD2. The trim removed 4 bases at V and 0 bases at J, leaving 10 bases unmatched. CDR3 length equals 16 residues. Germline V gene data show CDR1 as GTSNPN and CDR2 as SVGIG (reference sequence). The CDR3 protein is CAWIRAGTTSTDTQYF. CDR3 nucleotides: TGTGCCTGGATTAGAGCCGGGACTACTAGCACAGATACGCAGTATTTT.

CDR3 DNA: TGCAGTGCTAAGACCCCGACAGGGTCTTCCTACGAGCAGTACTTC. As protein: CSAKTPTGSSYEQYF. This chain connects TRBV20-1 to TRBJ2-7, with 7 bases fitting TRBD1. V lost 4 bases, J lost 1 base, and 10 bases stayed unmatched. Germline V gives CDR1 DFQATT, CDR2 SNEGSKA (reference sequence). This CDR3 is built from 15 residues.

J is TRBJ2-5 and V is TRBV6-1, with 8 bases identical to TRBD2. Germline loops: CDR1 MNHNS, CDR2 SASEGT. The V segment lost 3 bases and the J segment 4 bases; nucleotides outside the gene matches: 16. CDR3 length equals 18 residues. Here the CDR3 reads CASSDDVGIAGRRETQYF. As DNA, the CDR3 is TGTGCCAGCAGTGATGATGTCGGAATAGCGGGGCGGCGAGAGACCCAGTACTTC.

This clonotype was detected a few times. The V gene is TRBV5-1, the J gene TRBJ2-5; unclear D gene. CDR3 size: 16 residues. Trimming shortened V by 4 bases and J by 0 bases, and 16 bases separated the two germline ends. Germline assignment: CDR1 SGHRS and CDR2 YFSETQ. CDR3 coding DNA: TGCGCCAGCAGCCCCGACCGGGTCCTTAACCAAGAGACCCAGTACTTC. Encoded protein: CASSPDRVLNQETQYF.

This clonotype turned up a few times. The V call is TRBV20-1, the J call TRBJ2-4; 10 bases map to TRBD2. Unmatched junction bases numbered 14, after V lost 5 bases and J lost 13 bases. Germline V CDR1 and CDR2: DFQATT, SNEGSKA (reference sequence). The CDR3 totals 14 residues. Here the CDR3 reads CSAAGTSAYNEQYF. The CDR3 DNA is TGCAGTGCTGCCGGGACTAGCGCATACAATGAGCAGTACTTC.

In the case of this clonotype: The junction and the germline gene differ at one end; a read error may be behind it. This rearrangement joins TRBV7-9 to TRBJ2-3; D gene ambiguous. The CDR3 sequence is 12 residues long. Germline V gene sequence: CDR1 SEHNR, CDR2 FQNEAQ (reference sequence). The CDR3 sequence is CANSSSTDTQYF. As DNA, the CDR3 is TGTGCCAACAGCTCCTCAACAGATACGCAGTATTTT.

This clonotype was seen only a few times. The chain uses TRBV29-1 and TRBJ1-2, with D unclear. Germline assignment: CDR1 SQVTM and CDR2 ANQGSEA. Between the trimmed V and J ends, which lost 6 bases and 4 bases, there was a span of 18 bases. This CDR3 region has 14 residues. The CDR3 DNA sequence: TGCAGCGTGTTTACAAGACGAGTGGGCTATGGCTACACCTTC. This codes for CSVFTRRVGYGYTF.

Ten or more counts support this clonotype. This chain links TRBV10-3 with TRBJ2-1, with 8 bases identical to TRBD1. This CDR3 region has 14 residues. From germline, CDR1 is ENHRY and CDR2 SYGVKD. V gave up 3 bases and J gave up 8 bases; unmatched junction bases: 6. For the CDR3, the DNA is TGTGCCATCAGTGATCGGACAGGGCCAGATGAGCAGTTCTTC. Amino acids: CAISDRTGPDEQFF.

In this sample, this clonotype turned up a few times. The chain couples TRBV24-1 to TRBJ2-1, with 7 bases aligning to TRBD2. CDR1 and CDR2 (germline): KGHDR, SFDVKD. This CDR3 has 18 amino acids. J lost 9 bases, V lost 1 base, and 17 bases had no gene match. The CDR3 nucleotides read TGTGCCACCAGTGATTTCCCTGGGCAGGGAAGAGGGGAGGGTGAGCAGTTCTTC. This codes for CATSDFPGQGRGEGEQFF.

The table lists this clonotype with a few counts. The J gene is TRBJ1-1, the V gene TRBV20-1; D might be TRBD1 (6 bases). The germline V gene has CDR1 DFQATT and CDR2 SNEGSKA (reference sequence). V lost 4 bases and J lost 0, with 12 bases in between. The CDR3 spans 14 residues. This chain's CDR3 is CSATPGHLNTEAFF. The CDR3 bases are TGCAGTGCTACCCCGGGACACCTGAACACTGAAGCTTTCTTT.

This clonotype was observed a handful of times. The gene calls are TRBV20-1 and TRBJ2-1, with TRBD2 matching over 9 bases. V dropped 1 base and J dropped 15; count of bases not matched to a gene: 7. The germline V gene encodes CDR1 DFQATT and CDR2 SNEGSKA (reference sequence). The CDR3 extends over 12 amino acids. The CDR3 DNA follows: TGCAGTGCTAGAGCCTTAGCGGGAGCGGTGTTCTTC. It is translated as CSARALAGAVFF.

The table lists this clonotype with a few counts. The J gene is TRBJ2-7, the V gene TRBV2; D unclear. There are 14 residues in the CDR3. CDR1 is SNHLY, CDR2 FYNNEI, per germline. The V gene lost 6 bases and the J gene lost 0 bases, with 12 bases spanning the gap. CDR3 protein: CASRVAENSYEQYF. The CDR3 DNA follows: TGTGCCAGCAGAGTGGCAGAAAACTCCTACGAGCAGTACTTC.

A few counts support this clonotype. V is TRBV5-6 and J is TRBJ2-5, with 11 bases identical to TRBD2. Germline CDR1 reads SGHDT; CDR2 reads YYEEEE. The CDR3 has 16 residues. The V gene end was trimmed by 2 bases and the J gene end by 2 bases; junction bases not matched to a gene: 5. This CDR3 is CASSFSGRVRQETQYF. The DNA for the CDR3 is TGTGCCAGCAGCTTTAGCGGGAGGGTGAGACAAGAGACCCAGTACTTC.

Comments on this clonotype: Just one base apart from a much larger clone, this may be a read error. The chain uses TRBV27 and TRBJ2-1; 7 positions agree with TRBD1. The J call may be wrong; the DNA end is better matched by TRBJ2-7. CDR3 length: 15 residues. Per the germline V gene, CDR1 is MNHEY and CDR2 is SMNVEV (reference sequence). CDR3 in amino acids: CASKGTVWSYNEQYF. Here the CDR3 DNA reads TGTGCCAGCAAAGGGACAGTTTGGTCCTACAATGAGCAGTACTTC.

This clonotype has a count of ten or more. The rearrangement uses TRBV5-1 and TRBJ2-1, with 11 bases matching TRBD2. With 6 bases clipped from V and 5 bases from J, the junction kept 7 bases outside the gene matches. CDR1 SGHRS and CDR2 YFSETQ come from the germline V gene. This CDR3 is 15 amino acids long. Here the CDR3 reads CASKPLTSGDNEQFF. The CDR3 nucleotides are TGCGCCAGCAAACCTCTGACTAGCGGGGACAATGAGCAGTTCTTC.